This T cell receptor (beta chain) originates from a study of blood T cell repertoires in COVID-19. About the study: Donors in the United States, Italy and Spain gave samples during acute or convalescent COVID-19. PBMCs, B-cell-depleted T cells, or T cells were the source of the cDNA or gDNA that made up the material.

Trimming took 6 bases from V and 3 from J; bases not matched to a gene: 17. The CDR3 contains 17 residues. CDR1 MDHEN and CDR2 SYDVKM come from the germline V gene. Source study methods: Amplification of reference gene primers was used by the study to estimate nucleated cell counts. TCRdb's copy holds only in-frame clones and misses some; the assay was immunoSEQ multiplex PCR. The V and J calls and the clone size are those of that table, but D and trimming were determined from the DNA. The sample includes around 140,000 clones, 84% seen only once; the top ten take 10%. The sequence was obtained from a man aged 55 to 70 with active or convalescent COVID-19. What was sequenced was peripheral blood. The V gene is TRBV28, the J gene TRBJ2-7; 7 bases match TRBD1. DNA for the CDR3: TGTGCCAGCAGCCCAGGCGGTCCCGGGACAGAACACTACGAGCAGTACGTC. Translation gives CASSPGGPGTEHYEQYV.